The clone carrying this TCR beta chain was counted only a few times. The antigen remains unidentified. As TCR cDNA was made by 5'RACE template switching, a universal primer site and UMIs were added. One entry per CDR3 protein, called by TCRdb with MiXCR from the 5' RACE reads. This sample has about 260,000 distinct CDR3 sequences, with over 4.5% found just once. Per the germline V gene, CDR1 is LNHDA and CDR2 is SQIVND (reference sequence). The V and J ends lost 0 bases and 9 bases respectively, with 9 bases between them. The CDR3 loop spans 13 amino acids. This sample stems from a study of T cells after yellow fever vaccination. The overall study: Preparing low-cell-number fractions relied on SMART-Seq v4 Ultra Low Input. Study-level results: A faster peak, day 5 versus 15, was reached by the weaker secondary response. A large majority of primary-vaccination clones showed up again after the booster (about 97% CD4, 75% to 90% CD8).

The specimen was CD4+ T cells sorted from PBMCs, collected on the day of the yellow fever booster vaccination. This TCR was sampled from a man between 18 and 29 years old who received the YFV17D yellow fever vaccine. This chain connects TRBV19 to TRBJ2-1; D is uncertain. The CDR3 coding sequence is TGTGCCAGTAGTATAGAGTATGATGGTGAGCAGTTCTTC. Translation: CASSIEYDGEQFF. Full variable domain (outside the CDR3, taken from reference TRBV19 and TRBJ2-1): DGGITQSPKYLFRKEGQNVTLSCEQNLNHDAMYWYRQDPGQGLRLIYYSQIVNDFQKGDIAEGYSVSREKKESFPLTVTSAQKNPTAFYLCASSIEYDGEQFFGPGTRLTVL.